The clone carrying this T cell receptor beta chain was counted between two and nine times. Antigen: not known. The J segment lost 5 bases and the V segment lost 8 bases, leaving 10 bases of the junction unmatched. Germline V gives CDR1 SNHLY, CDR2 FYNNEI. The CDR3 is 14 residues long. This specimen belongs to a study of CD8 T cells in ankylosing spondylitis. General study results and limits: Both synovial fluid and blood in reactive arthritis had previously been reported to carry some motif variants. Peripheral blood samples showed relatively rare disease-linked clones, and these clones were CD8+. It was reported that disease-linked clones were significantly enriched in matched ankylosing spondylitis synovial fluid. In ankylosing spondylitis blood, a motif of roughly eight highly homologous TCR beta variants appeared characteristic.

Quantitative molecular-barcoded 5'-RACE generated the TCR beta libraries. One entry per CDR3 protein, called by TCRdb with MiXCR from the 5' RACE reads. The profile covers 400,000 to 450,000 distinct CDR3 sequences, with 15% to 20% appearing a single time and 0.95% to 1.1% taken by the ten largest. The chain joins TRBV2 to TRBJ1-1; TRBD1 agrees at 8 bases. Sequencing was done on a sample of blood, either unsorted or a sorted T cell fraction (not recorded which). This clonotype was obtained from a male donor with ankylosing spondylitis. The chain's CDR3 is CASVPGQGRTEAFF. CDR3 DNA sequence: TGTGCCAGCGTCCCCGGACAGGGAAGGACTGAAGCTTTCTTT.